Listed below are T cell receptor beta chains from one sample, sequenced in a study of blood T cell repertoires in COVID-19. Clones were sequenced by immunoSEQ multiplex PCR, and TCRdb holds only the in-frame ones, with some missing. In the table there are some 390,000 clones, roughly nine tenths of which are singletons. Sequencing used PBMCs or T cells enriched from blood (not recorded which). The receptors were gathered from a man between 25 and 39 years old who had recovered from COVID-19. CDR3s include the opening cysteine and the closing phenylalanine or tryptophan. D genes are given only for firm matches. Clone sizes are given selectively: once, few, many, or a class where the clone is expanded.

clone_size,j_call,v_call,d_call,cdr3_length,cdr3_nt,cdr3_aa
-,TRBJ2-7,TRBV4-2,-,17,TGTGCCAGCAGCCAATTGCTTGCGGGCGACCGTCCCTACGAGCAGTACTTC,CASSQLLAGDRPYEQYF
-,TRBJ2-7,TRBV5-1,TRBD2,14,TGCGCCAGCAGCTCGAGGACTAGCTCCTCCGAGCAGTACTTC,CASSSRTSSSEQYF
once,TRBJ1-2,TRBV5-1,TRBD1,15,TGCGCCAGCAGCCCCTGGACAGGGCTGGATAACGGCTACACCTTC,CASSPWTGLDNGYTF
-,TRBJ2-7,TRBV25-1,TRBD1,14,TGTGCCAGCAAAGGACAGGGGGGCTCCTACGAGCAGTACTTC,CASKGQGGSYEQYF
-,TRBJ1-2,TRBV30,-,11,TGTGCCCAGGACAGCAACTATGGCTACACCTTC,CAQDSNYGYTF
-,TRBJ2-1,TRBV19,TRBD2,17,TGTGCCAGTGGTATGGGGACCTGGGGGGGGACCTACAATGAGCAGTTCTTC,CASGMGTWGGTYNEQFF
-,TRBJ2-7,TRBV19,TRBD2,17,TGTGCCAGTAGTATAGGGCGCGGGAGGGCGGGTACGGACGAGCAGTACTTC,CASSIGRGRAGTDEQYF
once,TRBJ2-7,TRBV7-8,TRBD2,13,TGTGCCAGCAGCTTCGGGGGGACCTACGAGCAGTACTTC,CASSFGGTYEQYF
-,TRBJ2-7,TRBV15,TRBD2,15,TGTGCCACCAGCAGAGGGCGGGAGGCCCCCTACGAGCAGTACTTC,CATSRGREAPYEQYF
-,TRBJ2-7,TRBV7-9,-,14,TGTGCCAGCAGCGCGGGACGGAGCCACTACGAGCAGTACTTC,CASSAGRSHYEQYF
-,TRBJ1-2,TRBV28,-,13,TGTGCCACGGCCGGGGGGGAGATTAGTGGCTACACCTTC,CATAGGEISGYTF
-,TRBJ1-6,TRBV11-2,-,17,TGTGCCAGCAGCTTTCTGCGCACCGGGACTCAACATTCACCCCTCCACTTT,CASSFLRTGTQHSPLHF
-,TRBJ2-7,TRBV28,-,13,TGTGCCAGCAGTTCGGCGGCGACCTACGAGCAGTACTTC,CASSSAATYEQYF
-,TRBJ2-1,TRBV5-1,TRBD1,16,TGCGCCAGCAGCCCGGGACAGGTAGGTCCCTACAATGAGCAGTTCTTC,CASSPGQVGPYNEQFF
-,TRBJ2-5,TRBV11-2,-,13,TGTGCCAGCAGCTTAGATAGAACGGTTACCCAGTACTTC,CASSLDRTVTQYF
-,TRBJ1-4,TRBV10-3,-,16,TGTGCCATCAGTGAGAACCCCGCAGGGGCTAATGAAAAACTGTTTTTT,CAISENPAGANEKLFF
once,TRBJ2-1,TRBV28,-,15,TGTGCCAGCAACTCCCCCGGGACAACCGACAATGAGCAGTTCTTC,CASNSPGTTDNEQFF
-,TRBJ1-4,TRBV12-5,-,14,TGTGCTAGTGGTTTGAATTGGGGAGGTGAAAAACTGTTTTTT,CASGLNWGGEKLFF
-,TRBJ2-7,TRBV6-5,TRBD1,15,TGTGCCAGCAGTTACGGACAGGCAAAGGCCTACGAGCAGTACTTC,CASSYGQAKAYEQYF
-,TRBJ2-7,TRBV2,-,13,TGTGCCAGGAGGGTGGGGGCCTCCTACGAGCAGTACTTC,CARRVGASYEQYF
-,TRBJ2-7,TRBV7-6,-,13,TGTGCCAGCAGCTTAGGGGAGAACTACGAGCAGTACTTC,CASSLGENYEQYF
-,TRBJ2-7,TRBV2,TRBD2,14,TGTGCCAGCAGTGTGCAGCGGGAGTCCTACGAGCAGTACTTC,CASSVQRESYEQYF
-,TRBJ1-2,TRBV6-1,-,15,TGTGCCAGCAGTGAAAGGAGGGGCGGGGGCCGTGGCTACACCTTC,CASSERRGGGRGYTF
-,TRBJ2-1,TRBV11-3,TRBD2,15,TGTGCCAGCAGCAGCGGGGGAGGGGCCTACAATGAGCAGTTCTTC,CASSSGGGAYNEQFF
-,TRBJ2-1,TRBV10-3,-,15,TGTGCCATCAGGGACAATCCGGGACTCTACAATGAGCAGTTCTTC,CAIRDNPGLYNEQFF
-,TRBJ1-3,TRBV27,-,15,TGTGCCAGCAGTTTAGTCTCCGGGGCTGGAAACACCATATATTTT,CASSLVSGAGNTIYF
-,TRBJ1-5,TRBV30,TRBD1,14,TGTGCCTGGAGGAAGAAACAGGGGGACCAGCCCCAGCATTTT,CAWRKKQGDQPQHF
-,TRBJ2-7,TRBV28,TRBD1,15,TGTGCCAGCAGTTTAACAGGGGGCGGTTCAGACGAGCAGTACTTC,CASSLTGGGSDEQYF
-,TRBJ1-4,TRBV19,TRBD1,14,TGTGCCAGTAGCACCGGGACAGGGGGCCTTCAACTGTTTTTT,CASSTGTGGLQLFF
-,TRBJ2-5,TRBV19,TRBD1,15,TGTGCCAGTAGTCAAGGGACAGACCTCCGAGAGACCCAGTACTTC,CASSQGTDLRETQYF
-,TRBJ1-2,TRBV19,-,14,TGTGCCAGTAGCCCCACGAGGGATTACTATGGCTACACCTTC,CASSPTRDYYGYTF
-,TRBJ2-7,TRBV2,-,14,TGTGCCAGCGATAGGACAGTGAACTCCTACGAGCAGTACTTC,CASDRTVNSYEQYF
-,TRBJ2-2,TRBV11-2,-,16,TGTGCCAGCAGCCCCCGGGAGAGAGCGAACACCGGGGAGCTGTTTTTT,CASSPRERANTGELFF
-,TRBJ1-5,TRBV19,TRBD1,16,TGTGCCAGTAGTAGAACCGGGACAGGGACTTATCAGCCCCAGCATTTT,CASSRTGTGTYQPQHF
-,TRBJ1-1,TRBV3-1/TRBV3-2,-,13,TGTGCCAGCAGGTACACCTCGAACACTGAAGCTTTCTTT,CASRYTSNTEAFF
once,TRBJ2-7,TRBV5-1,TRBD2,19,TGCGCCAGCAGCTTGGAAGGTAGCCTAGCGGGAGGGTCCTCCTACGAGCAGTACTTC,CASSLEGSLAGGSSYEQYF